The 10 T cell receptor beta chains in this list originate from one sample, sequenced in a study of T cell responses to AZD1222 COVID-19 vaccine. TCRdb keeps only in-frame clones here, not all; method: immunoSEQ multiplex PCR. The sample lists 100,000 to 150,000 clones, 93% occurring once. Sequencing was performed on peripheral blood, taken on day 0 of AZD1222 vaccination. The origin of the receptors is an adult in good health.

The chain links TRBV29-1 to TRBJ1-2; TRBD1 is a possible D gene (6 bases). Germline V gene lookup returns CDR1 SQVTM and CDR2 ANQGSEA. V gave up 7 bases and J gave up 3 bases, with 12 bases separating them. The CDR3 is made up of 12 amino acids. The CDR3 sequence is CSAPDRYYGYTF. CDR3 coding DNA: TGCAGCGCCCCGGACAGATACTATGGCTACACCTTC.

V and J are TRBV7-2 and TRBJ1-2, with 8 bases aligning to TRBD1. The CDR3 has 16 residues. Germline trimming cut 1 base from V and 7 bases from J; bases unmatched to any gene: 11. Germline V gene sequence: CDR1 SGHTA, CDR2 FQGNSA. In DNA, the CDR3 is TGTGCCAGCAGCTTAGTTCCCAGGGGGCGCAGTAGTGGCTACACCTTC. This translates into CASSLVPRGRSSGYTF.

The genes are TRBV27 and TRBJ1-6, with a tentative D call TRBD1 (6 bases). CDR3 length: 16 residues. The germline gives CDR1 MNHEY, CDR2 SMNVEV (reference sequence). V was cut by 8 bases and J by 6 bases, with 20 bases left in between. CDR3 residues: CASLLSGGLGNSPLHF. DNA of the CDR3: TGTGCCAGCCTACTATCTGGGGGGCTGGGTAATTCACCCCTCCACTTT.

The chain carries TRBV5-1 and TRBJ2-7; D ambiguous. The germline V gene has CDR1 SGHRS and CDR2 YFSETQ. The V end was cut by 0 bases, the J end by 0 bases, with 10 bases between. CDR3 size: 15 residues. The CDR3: CASSLGYSTSYEQYF. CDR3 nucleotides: TGCGCCAGCAGCTTGGGCTATTCTACCTCCTACGAGCAGTACTTC.

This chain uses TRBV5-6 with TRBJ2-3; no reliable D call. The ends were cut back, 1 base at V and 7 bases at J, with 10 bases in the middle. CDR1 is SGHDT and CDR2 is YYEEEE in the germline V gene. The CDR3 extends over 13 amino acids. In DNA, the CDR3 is TGTGCCAGCAGCTTGCCTCACAGTTATACGCAGTATTTT. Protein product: CASSLPHSYTQYF.

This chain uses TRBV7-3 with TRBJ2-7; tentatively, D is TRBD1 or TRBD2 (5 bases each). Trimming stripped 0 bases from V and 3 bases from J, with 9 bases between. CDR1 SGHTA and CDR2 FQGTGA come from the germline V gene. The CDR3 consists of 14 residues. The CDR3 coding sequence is TGTGCCAGCAGCTTAACAGGGACGGACTACGAGCAGTACTTC. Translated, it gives CASSLTGTDYEQYF.

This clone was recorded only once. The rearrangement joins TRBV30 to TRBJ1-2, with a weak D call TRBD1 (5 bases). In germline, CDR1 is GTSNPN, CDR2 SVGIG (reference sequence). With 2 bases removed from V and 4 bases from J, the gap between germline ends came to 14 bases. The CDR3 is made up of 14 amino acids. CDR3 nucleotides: TGTGCCTGGAGTAAAAATAGGGGTGCCTATGGCTACACCTTC. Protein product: CAWSKNRGAYGYTF.

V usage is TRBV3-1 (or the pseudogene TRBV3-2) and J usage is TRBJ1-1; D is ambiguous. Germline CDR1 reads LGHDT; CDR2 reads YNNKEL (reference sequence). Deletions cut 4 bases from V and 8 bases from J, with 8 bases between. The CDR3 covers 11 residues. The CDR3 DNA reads TGTGCCAGCAGCCGTGCGACAGAAGCTTTCTTT. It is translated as CASSRATEAFF.

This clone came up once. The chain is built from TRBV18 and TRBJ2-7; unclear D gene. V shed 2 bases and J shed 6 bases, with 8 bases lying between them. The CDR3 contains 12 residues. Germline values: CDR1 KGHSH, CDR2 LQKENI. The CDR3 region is CASSPMSGEQYF. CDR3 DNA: TGTGCCAGCTCACCAATGAGTGGCGAGCAGTACTTC.

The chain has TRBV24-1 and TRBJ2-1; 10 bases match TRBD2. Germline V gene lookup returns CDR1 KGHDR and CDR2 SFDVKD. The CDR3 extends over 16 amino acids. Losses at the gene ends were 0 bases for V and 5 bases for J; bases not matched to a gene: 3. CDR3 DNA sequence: TGTGCCACCAGTGATTTGAGGCTAGCGGGAGACAATGAGCAGTTCTTC. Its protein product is CATSDLRLAGDNEQFF.